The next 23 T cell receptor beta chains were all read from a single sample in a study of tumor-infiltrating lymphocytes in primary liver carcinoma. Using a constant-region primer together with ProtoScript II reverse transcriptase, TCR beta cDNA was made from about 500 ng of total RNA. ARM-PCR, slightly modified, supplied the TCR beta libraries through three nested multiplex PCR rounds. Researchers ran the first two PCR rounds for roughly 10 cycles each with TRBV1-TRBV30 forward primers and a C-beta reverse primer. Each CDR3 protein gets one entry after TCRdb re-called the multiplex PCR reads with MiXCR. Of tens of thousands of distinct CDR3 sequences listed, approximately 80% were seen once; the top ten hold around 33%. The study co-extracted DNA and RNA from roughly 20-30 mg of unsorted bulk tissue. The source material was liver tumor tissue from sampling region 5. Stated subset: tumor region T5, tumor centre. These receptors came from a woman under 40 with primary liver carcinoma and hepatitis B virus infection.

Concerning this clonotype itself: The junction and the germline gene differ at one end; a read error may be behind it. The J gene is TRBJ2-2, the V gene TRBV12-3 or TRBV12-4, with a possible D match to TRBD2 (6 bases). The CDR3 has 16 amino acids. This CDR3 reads CASSPRAIGSYGELFF. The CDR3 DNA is TGTGCCAGCAGTCCACGGGCGATCGGGAGTTACGGGGAGCTGTTCTTT.

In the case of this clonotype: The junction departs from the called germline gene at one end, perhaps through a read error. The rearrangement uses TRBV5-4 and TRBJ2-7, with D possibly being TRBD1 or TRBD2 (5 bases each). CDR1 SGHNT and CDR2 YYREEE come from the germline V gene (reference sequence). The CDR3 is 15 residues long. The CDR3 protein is CASSPGWGSSYEQYF. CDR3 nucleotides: TGTGCTAGCAGCCCCGGCTGGGGGTCCTCCTACGAGCAGTACTTC.

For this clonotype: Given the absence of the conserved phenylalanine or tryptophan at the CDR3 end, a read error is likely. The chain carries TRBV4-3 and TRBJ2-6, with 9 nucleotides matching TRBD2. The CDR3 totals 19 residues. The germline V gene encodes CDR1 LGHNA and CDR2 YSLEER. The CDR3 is CASSQEISGRFSEANVLTS. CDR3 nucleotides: TGCGCCAGCAGCCAAGAAATTAGCGGGAGATTCTCTGAGGCCAACGTCCTGACTTCC.

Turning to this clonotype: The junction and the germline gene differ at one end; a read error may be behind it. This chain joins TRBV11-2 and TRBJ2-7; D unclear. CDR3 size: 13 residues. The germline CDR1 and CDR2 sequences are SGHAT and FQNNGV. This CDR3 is CTSVLSGGYEHYF. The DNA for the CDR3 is TGTACCAGCGTCCTGTCTGGCGGATACGAGCACTACTTC.

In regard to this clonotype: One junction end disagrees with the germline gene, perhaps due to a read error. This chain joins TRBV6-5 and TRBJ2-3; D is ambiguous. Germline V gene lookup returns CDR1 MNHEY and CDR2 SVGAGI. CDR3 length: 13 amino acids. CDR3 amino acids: CASSARPADTQYF. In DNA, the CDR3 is TGTGCCAGCAGCGCCCGGCCCGCAGATACGCAGTATTTC.

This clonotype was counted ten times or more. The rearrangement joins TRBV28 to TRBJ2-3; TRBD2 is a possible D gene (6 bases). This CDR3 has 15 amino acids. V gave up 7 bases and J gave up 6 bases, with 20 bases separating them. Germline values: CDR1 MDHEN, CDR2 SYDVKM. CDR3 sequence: CASKYVADLFDTQYF. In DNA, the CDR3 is TGTGCCAGCAAGTATGTAGCGGACCTCTTCGATACGCAGTATTTT.

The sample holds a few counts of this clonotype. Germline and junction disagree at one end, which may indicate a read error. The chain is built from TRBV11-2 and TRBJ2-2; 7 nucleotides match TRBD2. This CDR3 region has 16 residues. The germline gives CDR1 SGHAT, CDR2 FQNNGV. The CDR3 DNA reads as TGTGCCAGCAGCCCCGATCCCCAATCGAACAGCGGGGAGCTGCTTTTT. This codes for CASSPDPQSNSGELLF. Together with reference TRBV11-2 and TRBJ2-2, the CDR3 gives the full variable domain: EAGVAQSPRYKIIEKRQSVAFWCNPISGHATLYWYQQILGQGPKLLIQFQNNGVVDDSQLPKDRFSAERLKGVDSTLKIQPAKLEDSAVYLCASSPDPQSNSGELLFGEGSRLTVL.

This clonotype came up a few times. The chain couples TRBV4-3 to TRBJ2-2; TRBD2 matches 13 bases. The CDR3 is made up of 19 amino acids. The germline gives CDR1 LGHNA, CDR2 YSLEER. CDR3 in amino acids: CASSLLAGGPRSNTGELFF. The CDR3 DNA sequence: TGCGCTAGTAGCTTACTAGCGGGAGGGCCCCGTTCGAACACCGGGGAGCTGTTTTTT.

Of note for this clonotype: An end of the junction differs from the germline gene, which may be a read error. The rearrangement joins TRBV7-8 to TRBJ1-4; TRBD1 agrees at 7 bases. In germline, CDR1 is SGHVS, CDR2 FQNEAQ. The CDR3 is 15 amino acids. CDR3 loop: CASTSNRGKSEKPFF. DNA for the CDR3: TGTGCCAGCACCTCCAACAGGGGTAAATCTGAAAAACCGTTTTTT.

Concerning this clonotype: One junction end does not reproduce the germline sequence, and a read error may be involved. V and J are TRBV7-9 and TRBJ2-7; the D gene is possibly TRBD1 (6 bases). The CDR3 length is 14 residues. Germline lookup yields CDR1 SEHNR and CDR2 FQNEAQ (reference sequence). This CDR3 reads CASSLQGTFYEQYF. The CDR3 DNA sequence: TGCGCCAGCAGCCTTCAGGGGACATTCTACGAGCAGTACTTC.

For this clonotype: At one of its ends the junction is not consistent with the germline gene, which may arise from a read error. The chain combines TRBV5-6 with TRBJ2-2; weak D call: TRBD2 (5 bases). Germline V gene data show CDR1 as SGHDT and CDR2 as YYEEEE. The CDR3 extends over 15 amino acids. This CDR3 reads CASCLAPGDTGELFF. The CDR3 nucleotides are TGTGCCAGCTGCTTGGCACCCGGAGACACCGGGGAGCTATTTTTT.

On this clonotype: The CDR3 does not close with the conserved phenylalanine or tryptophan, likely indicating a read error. The CDR3 DNA is TGTGCCAGCCGAGATAGCGGGAGTCCCCCCTTCTACGAGCAGTACTTA. It yields the protein CASRDSGSPPFYEQYL. The gene calls are TRBV6-5 and TRBJ2-7; 9 nucleotides match TRBD2. Germline V gene lookup returns CDR1 MNHEY and CDR2 SVGAGI. This CDR3 is 16 amino acids long. With V trimmed by 8 bases and J by 3 bases, 14 bases remained unmatched.

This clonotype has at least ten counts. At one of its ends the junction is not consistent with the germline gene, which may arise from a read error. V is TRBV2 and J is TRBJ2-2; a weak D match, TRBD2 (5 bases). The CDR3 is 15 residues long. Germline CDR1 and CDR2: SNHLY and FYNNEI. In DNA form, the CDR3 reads TGTGCCAGCGGTGGAGTCAGTCTAAACACCGGGGAACTGTTTTTT. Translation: CASGGVSLNTGELFF.

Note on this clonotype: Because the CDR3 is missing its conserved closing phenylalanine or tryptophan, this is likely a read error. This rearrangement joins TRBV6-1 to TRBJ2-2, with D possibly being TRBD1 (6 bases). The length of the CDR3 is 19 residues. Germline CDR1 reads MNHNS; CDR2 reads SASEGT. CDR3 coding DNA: TGTGCCAGTAGTGAAACCCTTCCCAGGGGCGCCGCGAACACCGGGGAGCTGTTTTTA. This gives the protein CASSETLPRGAANTGELFL.

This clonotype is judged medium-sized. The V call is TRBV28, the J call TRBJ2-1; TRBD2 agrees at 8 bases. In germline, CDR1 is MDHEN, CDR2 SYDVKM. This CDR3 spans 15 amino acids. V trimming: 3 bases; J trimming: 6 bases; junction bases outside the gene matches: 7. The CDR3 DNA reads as TGTGCCAGCAGTTTCGTGGTAGCGGGACGCAATGAGCAGTTCTTC. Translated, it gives CASSFVVAGRNEQFF.

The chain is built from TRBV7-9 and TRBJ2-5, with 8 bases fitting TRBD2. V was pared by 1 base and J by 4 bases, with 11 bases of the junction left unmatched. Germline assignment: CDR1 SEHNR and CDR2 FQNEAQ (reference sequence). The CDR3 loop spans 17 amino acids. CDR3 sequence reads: CASSLGGRAGASETQYF. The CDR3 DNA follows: TGTGCCAGCAGCTTAGGGGGGCGAGCGGGAGCTTCAGAGACCCAGTACTTC.

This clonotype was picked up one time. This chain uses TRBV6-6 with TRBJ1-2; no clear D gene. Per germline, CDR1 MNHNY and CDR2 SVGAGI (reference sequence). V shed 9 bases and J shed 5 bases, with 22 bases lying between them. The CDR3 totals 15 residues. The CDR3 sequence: CARCYLETNNYGYTF. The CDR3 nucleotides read TGTGCCAGATGTTATTTGGAGACGAATAATTATGGCTACACCTTC.

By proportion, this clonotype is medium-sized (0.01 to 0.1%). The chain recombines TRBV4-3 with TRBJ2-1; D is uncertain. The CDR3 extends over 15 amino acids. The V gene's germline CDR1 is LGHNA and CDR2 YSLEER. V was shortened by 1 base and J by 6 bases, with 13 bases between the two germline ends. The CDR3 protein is CASSQVLYYSNEQFF. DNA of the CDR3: TGCGCCAGCAGCCAAGTCCTATACTACTCCAATGAGCAGTTCTTC.

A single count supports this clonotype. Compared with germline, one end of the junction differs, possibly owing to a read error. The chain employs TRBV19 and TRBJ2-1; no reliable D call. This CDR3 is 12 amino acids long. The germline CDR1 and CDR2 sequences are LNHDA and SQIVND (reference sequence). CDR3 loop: CASSISGSEPFF. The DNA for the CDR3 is TGTGCCAGTAGTATATCGGGTAGTGAGCCGTTCTTC.

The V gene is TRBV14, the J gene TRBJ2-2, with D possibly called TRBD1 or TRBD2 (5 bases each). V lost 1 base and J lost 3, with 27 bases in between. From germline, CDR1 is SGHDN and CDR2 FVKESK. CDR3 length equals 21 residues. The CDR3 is CASSQGLVGDPWRMDTGELFF. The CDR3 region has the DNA TGTGCCAGCAGCCAAGGGTTAGTTGGGGACCCCTGGAGAATGGACACCGGGGAGCTGTTTTTT.

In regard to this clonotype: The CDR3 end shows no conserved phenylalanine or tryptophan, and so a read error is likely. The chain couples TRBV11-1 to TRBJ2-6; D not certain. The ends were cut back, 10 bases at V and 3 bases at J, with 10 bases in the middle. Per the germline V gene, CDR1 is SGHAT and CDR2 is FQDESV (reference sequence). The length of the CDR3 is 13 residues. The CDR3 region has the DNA TGTGCCAATTCACCCTATGGGGCCAACGTCCTGACTTTG. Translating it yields CANSPYGANVLTL.

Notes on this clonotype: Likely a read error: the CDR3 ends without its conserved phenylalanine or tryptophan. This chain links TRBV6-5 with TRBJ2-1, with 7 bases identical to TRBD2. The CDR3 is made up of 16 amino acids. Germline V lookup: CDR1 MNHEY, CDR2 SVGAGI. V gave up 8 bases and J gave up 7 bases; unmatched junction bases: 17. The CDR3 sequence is CASGVGPWEGQNEQFL. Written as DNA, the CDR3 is TGTGCCAGCGGTGTGGGGCCGTGGGAGGGCCAAAATGAGCAGTTCCTC.

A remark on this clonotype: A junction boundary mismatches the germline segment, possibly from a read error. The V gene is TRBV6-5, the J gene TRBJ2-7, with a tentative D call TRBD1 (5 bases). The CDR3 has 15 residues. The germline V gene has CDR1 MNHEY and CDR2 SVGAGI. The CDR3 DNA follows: TGTGCCAGCAGCTACAAGGACATCAGCTCCTACGAGCAGTGCTTC. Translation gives CASSYKDISSYEQCF.